These T cell receptor beta chains were read from a single sample in a study of graft-versus-host responses after intestinal transplantation. TCRdb keeps only in-frame clones here, not all; method: immunoSEQ multiplex PCR. Counted here are nearly 95,000 clones, roughly 91% occurring once; the ten biggest clones make up roughly 2%. Antigens of these TCRs are unknown. The sample was unstimulated CD8+ T cells sorted from spleen or lymph node cells, taken before intestinal transplant. The source of these receptors is a human donor who received an intestinal transplant. Both conserved end residues are part of each CDR3. Fields, in order: D gene, V gene, J gene, clone size, CDR3 protein, CDR3 DNA. The D gene is left open where the match is weak. Some rows have no size entry. The others give once, few or many, or a class for an expanded clone.

NA	TRBV30	TRBJ2-5	NA	CAWSLEIPQETQYF	TGTGCCTGGAGTCTAGAGATCCCCCAAGAGACCCAGTACTTC
NA	TRBV12-5	TRBJ2-7	NA	CASGLGAAYEQYF	TGTGCTAGTGGTTTAGGGGCCGCCTACGAGCAGTACTTC
TRBD1	TRBV4-3	TRBJ2-7	NA	CASSQRGTVVNYEQYF	TGCGCCAGCAGCCAGAGAGGGACAGTGGTAAACTACGAGCAGTACTTC
TRBD1	TRBV13	TRBJ1-2	NA	CASSFGPGTGSDYGYTF	TGTGCCAGCAGCTTCGGCCCCGGGACAGGGAGTGACTATGGCTACACCTTC
NA	TRBV10-1	TRBJ1-1	NA	CASSESRGGTEAFF	TGCGCCAGCAGTGAGTCTCGAGGGGGCACTGAAGCTTTCTTT
TRBD1	TRBV11-3	TRBJ2-1	NA	CASSLVAGTGTVNEQFF	TGTGCCAGCAGCTTAGTGGCCGGGACAGGGACTGTAAATGAGCAGTTCTTC
NA	TRBV20-1	TRBJ1-1	NA	CSAYTGREAFF	TGCAGTGCGTACACAGGGCGTGAAGCTTTCTTT
TRBD1	TRBV15	TRBJ2-7	NA	CATSRDRGNSYEQYF	TGTGCCACCAGCAGAGACAGGGGGAACTCCTACGAGCAGTACTTC
TRBD2	TRBV4-1	TRBJ2-3	once	CASSQDLAGRNRGSTDTQYF	TGCGCCAGCAGCCAAGACCTAGCGGGGAGAAACCGAGGGAGTACAGATACGCAGTATTTT
NA	TRBV4-3	TRBJ2-1	NA	CASSQGSGFNNEQFF	TGCGCCAGCAGCCAAGGTTCAGGGTTTAACAATGAGCAGTTCTTC
TRBD1	TRBV11-2	TRBJ1-2	NA	CASSPGTGTGYTF	TGTGCCAGCAGTCCAGGGACAGGGACCGGCTACACCTTC
TRBD1	TRBV27	TRBJ1-1	NA	CASSLGGRGAEAFF	TGTGCCAGCAGTTTAGGCGGCAGGGGGGCTGAAGCTTTCTTT
TRBD2	TRBV30	TRBJ2-5	NA	CAWDPSGALSETQYF	TGTGCCTGGGATCCTAGCGGGGCGTTGTCAGAGACCCAGTACTTC
TRBD1	TRBV7-2	TRBJ2-5	NA	CASSFGQGVWETQYF	TGTGCCAGCAGCTTTGGACAGGGGGTGTGGGAGACCCAGTACTTC
TRBD1	TRBV4-1	TRBJ2-2	NA	CASSQGDRGNTGELFF	TGCGCCAGCAGCCAAGGGGACAGGGGGAACACCGGGGAGCTGTTTTTT
TRBD1	TRBV6-4	TRBJ1-1	NA	CASSETGRTEAFF	TGTGCCAGCAGCGAGACAGGGAGGACTGAAGCTTTCTTT
TRBD2	TRBV30	TRBJ2-5	NA	CAWSERGPQETQYF	TGTGCCTGGAGCGAGCGGGGGCCGCAAGAGACCCAGTACTTC
TRBD1	TRBV23-1	TRBJ2-7	NA	CASSQSKPGQGFYYEQYF	TGCGCCAGCAGTCAGTCTAAACCGGGACAGGGGTTTTACTACGAGCAGTACTTC
NA	TRBV27	TRBJ1-3	once	CASSLQGSGNTIYF	TGTGCCAGCAGTTTACAGGGCTCTGGAAACACCATATATTTT
NA	TRBV7-9	TRBJ1-2	NA	CASSLGSPEGYTF	TGTGCCAGCAGCTTAGGGAGTCCAGAGGGCTACACCTTC
NA	TRBV10-2	TRBJ1-5	NA	CASSDQRTASNQPQHF	TGCGCCAGCAGTGACCAAAGGACAGCCTCCAATCAGCCCCAGCATTTT
TRBD1	TRBV2	TRBJ2-5	once	CASSEQQGGETQYF	TGTGCCAGCAGTGAGCAACAGGGGGGCGAGACCCAGTACTTC
NA	TRBV7-9	TRBJ2-1	NA	CAIASSYNEQFF	TGTGCCATAGCCAGCTCCTACAATGAGCAGTTCTTC
TRBD1	TRBV27	TRBJ1-2	NA	CASSLSKGQGGYGYTF	TGTGCCAGCAGTTTATCGAAGGGACAGGGGGGCTATGGCTACACCTTC